The 14 T cell receptor beta chains listed next were all sequenced from one sample in a study of cytomegalovirus exposure and HLA in healthy donors. PCR primers comprised 60 Vbeta and 13 Jbeta primers. Clones were sequenced by immunoSEQ multiplex PCR, and TCRdb holds only the in-frame ones, with some missing. The sample carries 55,000 to 75,000 clones, less than 70% recorded once. The sample consisted of PBMCs. These receptor sequences come from a man between 25 and 39 years old in good health and CMV-seronegative.

The V and J genes are TRBV30 and TRBJ2-7; 8 nucleotides agree with TRBD1. The CDR3 extends over 13 amino acids. Trimming took 4 bases from V and 3 from J; bases not matched to a gene: 5. Per germline, CDR1 GTSNPN and CDR2 SVGIG (reference sequence). The CDR3 bases are TGTGCCTGGACCCGCGGGACAGGCTACGAGCAGTACTTC. The encoded protein is CAWTRGTGYEQYF.

The chain recombines TRBV5-1 with TRBJ2-7, with TRBD2 matching 11 bases. The CDR3 spans 15 residues. Trimming removed 4 bases from V and 9 bases from J; junction bases left unmatched: 12. Germline V gives CDR1 SGHRS, CDR2 YFSETQ. The CDR3 loop is CASSLNSGGARVQYF. CDR3 DNA sequence: TGCGCCAGCAGCCTAAATAGCGGGGGGGCCCGTGTGCAGTACTTC.

V gene TRBV11-3 combines with J gene TRBJ2-1; no firm D call. With 4 bases removed from V and 8 bases from J, the gap between germline ends came to 15 bases. Germline-derived CDR1 and CDR2 are SGHNT and YENEEA. The CDR3 is 14 amino acids. CDR3 nucleotide sequence: TGTGCCAGCAGCTCCTCTAGGAGCTCCTATGAGCAGTTCTTC. Its protein product is CASSSSRSSYEQFF.

This chain connects TRBV19 to TRBJ1-5; D might be TRBD1 (5 bases). The V end lost 5 bases, the J end lost 2 bases, and 10 bases lay between the germline ends. The CDR3 runs 14 residues. Germline lookup yields CDR1 LNHDA and CDR2 SQIVND (reference sequence). CDR3 residues: CASSLDSGNQPQHF. Written as DNA, the CDR3 is TGTGCCAGTAGTCTTGACAGCGGCAATCAGCCCCAGCATTTT.

J is TRBJ1-1 and V is TRBV5-8; no clear D. The V gene's germline CDR1 is SGHTS and CDR2 YDEGEE. Trimming stripped 2 bases from V and 1 base from J, with 9 bases between. This CDR3 comprises 14 residues. CDR3 sequence: CASSFQQKNTEAFF. CDR3 in DNA: TGTGCCAGCAGCTTTCAACAGAAGAACACTGAAGCTTTCTTT.

The chain joins TRBV7-9 to TRBJ1-2; D remains unclear. This CDR3 comprises 14 residues. In germline, CDR1 is SEHNR, CDR2 FQNEAQ (reference sequence). V shed 4 bases and J shed 2 bases, with 11 bases lying between them. For the CDR3, the DNA is TGTGCCAGCAGCTCCCACAATATAAACTATGGCTACACCTTC. It specifies CASSSHNINYGYTF.

The genes are TRBV29-1 and TRBJ2-2; D may be TRBD1 (6 bases). The CDR3 length is 11 residues. V shed 4 bases and J shed 6 bases, with 6 bases lying between them. Germline assignment: CDR1 SQVTM and CDR2 ANQGSEA. CDR3 DNA: TGCAGCGTTGGGGGGCCCGGGGAGCTGTTTTTT. It is translated as CSVGGPGELFF.

This chain's CDR3 is CASSLVQGAGEAFF. CDR3 coding DNA: TGTGCCAGCAGCTTAGTCCAGGGGGCCGGTGAAGCTTTCTTT. The chain has TRBV7-6 and TRBJ1-1, with 8 bases aligning to TRBD1. Germline V gene data show CDR1 as SGHVS and CDR2 as FNYEAQ. The ends lost 1 base at V and 7 bases at J; junction bases unmatched: 5. This CDR3 is built from 14 residues.

J is TRBJ1-6 and V is TRBV19; possibly TRBD1 for D (5 bases). Trimming stripped 7 bases from V and 10 bases from J, with 14 bases between. The CDR3 is 13 residues long. Germline CDR1 and CDR2: LNHDA and SQIVND (reference sequence). In nucleotides, the CDR3 is TGTGCCAGTACTCTAGGGGCTAGGTCACCCCTCCACTTT. Translation: CASTLGARSPLHF.

The gene calls are TRBV5-1 and TRBJ2-1; the D is unclear. Germline CDR1 and CDR2: SGHRS and YFSETQ. Trimming removed 0 bases at V and 9 bases at J, with 13 bases between. The CDR3 is 14 amino acids. The CDR3 reads CASSLGTTVVEQFF. CDR3 coding DNA: TGCGCCAGCAGCTTGGGAACAACAGTAGTTGAGCAGTTCTTC.

The chain is built from TRBV19 and TRBJ1-6, with 7 bases matching TRBD1. V gave up 9 bases and J gave up 12 bases; unmatched junction bases: 8. The germline gives CDR1 LNHDA, CDR2 SQIVND (reference sequence). CDR3 size: 12 residues. Here the CDR3 reads CASNRQGGPLHF. CDR3 coding DNA: TGTGCCAGCAATCGACAGGGAGGACCCCTCCACTTT.

V gene TRBV11-2 combines with J gene TRBJ2-3; no firm D call. V was trimmed by 5 bases and J by 6 bases, leaving 3 bases between them. This CDR3 has 10 residues. Germline CDR1 is SGHAT and CDR2 is FQNNGV. CDR3 sequence reads: CASSADTQYF. The DNA for the CDR3 is TGTGCCAGCAGCGCGGATACGCAGTATTTT.

Remarks on this clone: In the same sample, other DNA sequences code for this CDR3. This rearrangement joins TRBV29-1 to TRBJ1-1, with TRBD1 as a possible D gene (5 bases). The V gene's germline CDR1 is SQVTM and CDR2 ANQGSEA. Trimming removed 4 bases at V and 1 base at J, with 7 bases between. The CDR3 is 12 amino acids. The CDR3 here is CSVGTGNTEAFF. The CDR3 DNA follows: TGCAGCGTTGGAACAGGGAACACTGAAGCTTTCTTT.

The chain combines TRBV6-5 with TRBJ2-3; weak D call: TRBD1 (5 bases). The V end was cut by 6 bases, the J end by 0 bases, with 10 bases between. This CDR3 comprises 14 residues. The V gene's germline CDR1 is MNHEY and CDR2 SVGAGI. The CDR3 loop is CASSEDISTDTQYF. CDR3 sequence (DNA): TGTGCCAGCAGCGAGGACATAAGCACAGATACGCAGTATTTT.